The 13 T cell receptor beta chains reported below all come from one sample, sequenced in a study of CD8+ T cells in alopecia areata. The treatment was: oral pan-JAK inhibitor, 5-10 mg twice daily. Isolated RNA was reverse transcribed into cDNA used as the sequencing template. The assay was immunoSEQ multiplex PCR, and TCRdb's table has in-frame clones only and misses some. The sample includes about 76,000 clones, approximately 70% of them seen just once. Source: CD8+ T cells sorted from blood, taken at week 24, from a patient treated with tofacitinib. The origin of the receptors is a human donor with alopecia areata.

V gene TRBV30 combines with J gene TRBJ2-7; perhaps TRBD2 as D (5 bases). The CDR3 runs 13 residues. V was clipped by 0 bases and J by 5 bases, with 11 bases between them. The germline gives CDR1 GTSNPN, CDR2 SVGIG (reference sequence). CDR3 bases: TGTGCCTGGAGTGTCGTTCCGGGGAACGAGCAGTACTTC. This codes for CAWSVVPGNEQYF.

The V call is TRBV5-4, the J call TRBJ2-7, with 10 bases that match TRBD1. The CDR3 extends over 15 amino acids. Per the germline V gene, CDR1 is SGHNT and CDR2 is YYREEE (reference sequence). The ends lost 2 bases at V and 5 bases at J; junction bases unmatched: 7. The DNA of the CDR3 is TGTGCCAGCAGCTTCATCGACAGGGGGCGCGACGAGCAGTACTTC. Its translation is CASSFIDRGRDEQYF.

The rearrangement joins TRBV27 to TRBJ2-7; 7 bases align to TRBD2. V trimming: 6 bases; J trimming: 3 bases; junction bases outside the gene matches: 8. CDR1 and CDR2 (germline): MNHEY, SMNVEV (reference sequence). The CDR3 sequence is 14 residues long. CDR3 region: CASSFGVAGYEQYF. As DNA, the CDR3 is TGTGCCAGCAGCTTCGGGGTAGCGGGCTACGAGCAGTACTTC.

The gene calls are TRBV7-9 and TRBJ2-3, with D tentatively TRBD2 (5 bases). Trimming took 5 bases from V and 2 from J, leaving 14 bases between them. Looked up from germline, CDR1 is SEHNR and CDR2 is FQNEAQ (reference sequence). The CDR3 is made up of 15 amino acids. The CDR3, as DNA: TGTGCCAGCAGCCCCCCCGCCGGGGACACAGATACGCAGTATTTT. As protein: CASSPPAGDTDTQYF.

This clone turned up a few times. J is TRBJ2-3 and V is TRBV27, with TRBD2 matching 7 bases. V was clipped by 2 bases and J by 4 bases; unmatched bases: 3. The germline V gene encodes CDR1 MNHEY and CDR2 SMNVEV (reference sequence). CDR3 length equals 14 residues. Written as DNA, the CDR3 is TGTGCCAGCAGTTTAGTTGCGGGGGCAGATACGCAGTATTTT. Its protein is CASSLVAGADTQYF.

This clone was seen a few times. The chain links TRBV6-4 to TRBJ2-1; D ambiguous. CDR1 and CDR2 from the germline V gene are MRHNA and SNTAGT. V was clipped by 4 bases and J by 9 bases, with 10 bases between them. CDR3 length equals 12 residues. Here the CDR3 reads CASSGIEGEQFF. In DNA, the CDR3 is TGTGCCAGCAGTGGGATAGAAGGTGAGCAGTTCTTC.

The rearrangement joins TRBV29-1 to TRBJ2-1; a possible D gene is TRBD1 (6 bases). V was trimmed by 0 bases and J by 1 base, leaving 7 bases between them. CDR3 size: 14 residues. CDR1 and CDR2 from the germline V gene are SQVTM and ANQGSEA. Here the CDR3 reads CSVEDQGSYNEQFF. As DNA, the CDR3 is TGCAGCGTTGAAGATCAGGGGTCCTACAATGAGCAGTTCTTC.

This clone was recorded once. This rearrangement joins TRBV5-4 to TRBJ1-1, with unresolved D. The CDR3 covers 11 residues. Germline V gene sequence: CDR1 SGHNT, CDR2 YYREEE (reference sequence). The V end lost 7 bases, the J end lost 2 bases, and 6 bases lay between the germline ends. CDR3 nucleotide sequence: TGTGCCAGCCGGGGTAACACTGAAGCTTTCTTT. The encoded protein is CASRGNTEAFF.

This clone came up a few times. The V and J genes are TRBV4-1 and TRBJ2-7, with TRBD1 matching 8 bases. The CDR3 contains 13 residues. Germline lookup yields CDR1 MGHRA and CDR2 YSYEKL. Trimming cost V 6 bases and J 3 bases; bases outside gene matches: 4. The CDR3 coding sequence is TGCGCCAGCAGGCCTGGACAGGGCTACGAGCAGTACTTC. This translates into CASRPGQGYEQYF.

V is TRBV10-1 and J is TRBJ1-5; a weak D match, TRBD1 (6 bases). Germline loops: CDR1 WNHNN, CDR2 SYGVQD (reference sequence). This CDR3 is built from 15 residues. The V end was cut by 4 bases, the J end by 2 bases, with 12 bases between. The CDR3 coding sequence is TGCGCCAGCAGTGCTTTGGCAGGGGGCAATCAGCCCCAGCATTTT. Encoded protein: CASSALAGGNQPQHF.

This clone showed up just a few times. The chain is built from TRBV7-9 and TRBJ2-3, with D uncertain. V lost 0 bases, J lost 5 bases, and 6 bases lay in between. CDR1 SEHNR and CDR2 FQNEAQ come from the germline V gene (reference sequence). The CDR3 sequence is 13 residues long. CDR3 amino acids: CASSLATRDTQYF. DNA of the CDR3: TGTGCCAGCAGCTTAGCTACGCGAGATACGCAGTATTTT.

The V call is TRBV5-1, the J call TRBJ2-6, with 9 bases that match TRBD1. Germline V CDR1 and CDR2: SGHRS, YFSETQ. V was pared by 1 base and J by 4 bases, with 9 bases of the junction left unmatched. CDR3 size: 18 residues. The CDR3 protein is CASSLRDRDSLGANVLTF. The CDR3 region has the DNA TGCGCCAGCAGCTTGAGGGACAGGGACAGTTTAGGGGCCAACGTCCTGACTTTC. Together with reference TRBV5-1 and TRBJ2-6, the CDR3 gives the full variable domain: KAGVTQTPRYLIKTRGQQVTLSCSPISGHRSVSWYQQTPGQGLQFLFEYFSETQRNKGNFPGRFSGRQFSNSRSEMNVSTLELGDSALYLCASSLRDRDSLGANVLTFGAGSRLTVL.

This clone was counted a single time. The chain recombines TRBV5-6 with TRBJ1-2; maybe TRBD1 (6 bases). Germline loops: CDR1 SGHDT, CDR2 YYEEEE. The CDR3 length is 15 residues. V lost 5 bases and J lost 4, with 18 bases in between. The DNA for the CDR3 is TGTGCCAGCAGACCGTCCGGGCAGGGGCCCTATGGCTACACCTTC. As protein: CASRPSGQGPYGYTF.